A selection of T cell receptor beta chains follows, all from one sample in a study of CD8+ T cells in alopecia areata. Only in-frame clones appear in the TCRdb table, and some are missing; sequencing was by immunoSEQ multiplex PCR. The table has nearly 95,000 clones, just over 70% seen once. This material consisted of CD8+ T cells sorted from blood, taken at approximately week 42, from a patient treated with tofacitinib. Receptors originate from a human donor with alopecia areata. Both conserved end residues are part of each CDR3. The D gene is left open where the match is weak. A clone size is listed for some rows: how often the clone was seen (once, few, many), or a class if it is expanded.

clone_size,j_call,d_call,v_call,cdr3_nt,cdr3_aa
NA,TRBJ2-7,NA,TRBV5-4,TGTGCCAGCAGCTTGGAGCACGACCCCTACGAGCAGTACTTC,CASSLEHDPYEQYF
NA,TRBJ1-1,NA,TRBV19,TGTGCCAGTAGTACCTCCCCAGACCGGGCTTTCTTT,CASSTSPDRAFF
few,TRBJ1-5,TRBD1,TRBV4-3,TGCGCCAGCAGCCAGTACAGGGGAGGGAATCAGCCCCAGCATTTT,CASSQYRGGNQPQHF
NA,TRBJ2-7,NA,TRBV6-5,TGTGCCAGCACACCCGGGGGCAGGGCCGAGCAGTACTTC,CASTPGGRAEQYF
NA,TRBJ2-7,NA,TRBV5-6,TGTGCCAGCAGCTCGAGTGATCCGAGCTCCTACGAGCAGTACTTC,CASSSSDPSSYEQYF
NA,TRBJ2-5,NA,TRBV6-6,TGTGCCAGCAGTTTCGACCAAGAGACCCAGTACTTC,CASSFDQETQYF
once,TRBJ2-7,TRBD1,TRBV5-1,TGCGCCAGCAGCTTGGGTCAGGGGGCCGACGAGCAGTACTTC,CASSLGQGADEQYF
few,TRBJ2-1,NA,TRBV5-1,TGCGCCAGCAGCTTGGTAACGGGTAGGGAGCAGTTCTTC,CASSLVTGREQFF
NA,TRBJ2-7,TRBD2,TRBV7-9,TGTGCCAGCAGCCGCGGCGGCCTAGCGGGTGCCGAGCAGTACTTC,CASSRGGLAGAEQYF
NA,TRBJ2-1,TRBD2,TRBV5-6,TGTGCCAGCAGCTCCGGGACTAGAGAGCAGTTCTTC,CASSSGTREQFF
once,TRBJ2-1,NA,TRBV2,TGTGCCAGCAGTGTAGGGAATGAGCAGTTCTTC,CASSVGNEQFF
few,TRBJ2-6,NA,TRBV29-1,TGCAGCGTTGAAGATGGAGGCTCTGGGGCCAACGTCCTGACTTTC,CSVEDGGSGANVLTF
NA,TRBJ2-3,TRBD2,TRBV25-1,TGTGCCAGCAGTGAATTTTCAGGACTAGCGGCGGCAGATACGCAGTATTTT,CASSEFSGLAAADTQYF
NA,TRBJ1-2,NA,TRBV29-1,TGCAGCGTTGAAGATTTCACGGAAGGAATAGCTAACTATGGCTACACCTTC,CSVEDFTEGIANYGYTF
NA,TRBJ1-1,NA,TRBV5-1,TGCGCCAGCAGCCCGAGGGGGTCTAACACTGAAGCTTTCTTT,CASSPRGSNTEAFF
NA,TRBJ2-1,TRBD1,TRBV6-5,TGTGCCAGCAGTTGGGACAGGGGGTACAATGAGCAGTTCTTC,CASSWDRGYNEQFF
NA,TRBJ1-1,TRBD1,TRBV30,TGTGCCTGGAGTGCAGGGGGACTAGGAGCTTTCTTT,CAWSAGGLGAFF
few,TRBJ2-7,TRBD2,TRBV27,TGTGCCAGCAGTTCACCCATAGCGGGGGCCTACGAGCAGTACTTC,CASSSPIAGAYEQYF
NA,TRBJ1-4,NA,TRBV2,TGTGCCAGCAGCCCTCCTCAGGTCGAGAGTGAAAAACTGTTTTTT,CASSPPQVESEKLFF
NA,TRBJ2-1,TRBD2,TRBV7-8,TGTGCCAGCAGCTTAGGCGGACTAGCGGGGGTACGGAATGAGCAGTTCTTC,CASSLGGLAGVRNEQFF
NA,TRBJ1-1,NA,TRBV30,TGTGCCTGGAACCAAGGGGGGAACACTGAAGCTTTCTTT,CAWNQGGNTEAFF
NA,TRBJ2-3,TRBD1,TRBV29-1,TGCAGCGTTGAAGAGGGACAGGGAAAGGATTTT,CSVEEGQGKDF
NA,TRBJ1-1,TRBD1,TRBV6-1,TGTGCCAGCAGCCCAGGGGGCGAGACTTTCTTT,CASSPGGETFF
NA,TRBJ2-7,TRBD1,TRBV30,TGTGCCTGGAGGGACAGGGGGTCCGAGCAGTACTTC,CAWRDRGSEQYF
NA,TRBJ1-2,NA,TRBV29-1,TGCAGCGTTTACTCGCGAGGGAGCTATGGCTACACCTTC,CSVYSRGSYGYTF
NA,TRBJ2-3,TRBD2,TRBV7-8,TGTGCCAGCAGCCCCCGGGCGGGGGGGCCTAAAGATACGCAGTATTTT,CASSPRAGGPKDTQYF
few,TRBJ1-1,NA,TRBV30,TGTGCCTGGGGATGGCGGTATACTGAAGCTTTCTTT,CAWGWRYTEAFF
NA,TRBJ1-6,NA,TRBV2,TGTGCCAGCAGTGAATCGGGACCCCTCCACTTT,CASSESGPLHF
once,TRBJ2-2,NA,TRBV15,TGTGCCACCAGCAGAGATGGGCGGGGTCGAGGCGGGGAGCTGTTTTTT,CATSRDGRGRGGELFF
NA,TRBJ1-1,NA,TRBV27,TGTGCCAGCAGTTTTGGTGACGCGAACACTGAAGCTTTCTTT,CASSFGDANTEAFF
NA,TRBJ2-7,NA,TRBV6-5,TGTGCCAGCAGTTACTACGCCAGGGATTCCTACGAGCAGTACTTC,CASSYYARDSYEQYF
once,TRBJ2-1,TRBD2,TRBV9,TGTGCCAGCAGCGTAGGCCAGGGACTAGCGGGGAACACCTACAATGAGCAGTTCTTC,CASSVGQGLAGNTYNEQFF
NA,TRBJ2-3,NA,TRBV11-2,TGTGCCAGCAGCTTAGGGCCCACAGATACGCAGTATTTT,CASSLGPTDTQYF
NA,TRBJ2-7,TRBD1,TRBV7-9,TGTGCCAGCAGTCGCGACAGGGACGAGCAGTACTTC,CASSRDRDEQYF
NA,TRBJ2-5,NA,TRBV7-2,TGTGCCAGCACCGGTGGAGGGGGAGACCAAGAGACCCAGTACTTC,CASTGGGGDQETQYF
NA,TRBJ2-7,NA,TRBV7-8,TGTGCCAGCAGCTTTTATCAGGGGACCTACGAGCAGTACTTC,CASSFYQGTYEQYF
NA,TRBJ2-2,TRBD2,TRBV9,TGTGCCAGCAGCCCAACGGGGGGGCCGGGAACCGGGGAGCTGTTTTTT,CASSPTGGPGTGELFF
NA,TRBJ2-7,NA,TRBV1,TGCACCAGCAGATCGGGACTGCGCCCCTACGAGCAGTACTTC,CTSRSGLRPYEQYF
NA,TRBJ2-1,TRBD1,TRBV5-6,TGTGCCAGCAGCTTGGAGACAGGGGGCCCCTACAATGAGCAGTTCTTC,CASSLETGGPYNEQFF
NA,TRBJ1-2,NA,TRBV9,TGTGCCAGCAGCGTAACAGGGAACTATGGCTACACCTTC,CASSVTGNYGYTF
NA,TRBJ2-3,NA,TRBV6-1,TGTGCCACCACCCGGGGGACTTCGCTTCAGGATACGCAGTATTTT,CATTRGTSLQDTQYF
NA,TRBJ2-5,NA,TRBV19,TGTGCCAGTAAGGGCAGATCTGGGGAGACCCAGTACTTC,CASKGRSGETQYF
many,TRBJ1-5,NA,TRBV7-9,TGTGCCAGCAGCCTAGCGGATCAGCCCCAGCATTTT,CASSLADQPQHF
NA,TRBJ2-7,NA,TRBV27,TGTGCCAGCAGTCTAGGAATCTCCTACGAGCAGTACTTC,CASSLGISYEQYF
NA,TRBJ1-5,TRBD1,TRBV27,TGTGCCAGCAGTCCCCACTCCGGGACAGGGGCTCAGCCCCAGCATTTT,CASSPHSGTGAQPQHF
NA,TRBJ1-4,NA,TRBV15,TGTGCCACCAGCAGGTCCCGGGGCTCTAATGAAAAACTGTTTTTT,CATSRSRGSNEKLFF
NA,TRBJ2-3,NA,TRBV2,TGTGCCAGCAGTGAGAGCGCTGGGGGCGTTGTAGATACGCAGTATTTT,CASSESAGGVVDTQYF
NA,TRBJ2-3,NA,TRBV7-8,TGTGCCAGCAGCCGGACTGCGGCCATAGATACGCAGTATTTT,CASSRTAAIDTQYF
once,TRBJ2-3,NA,TRBV10-2,TGCGCCAGCAAATCGGTGCAGGAAGGCACAGATACGCAGTATTTT,CASKSVQEGTDTQYF
few,TRBJ2-7,NA,TRBV5-1,TGCGCCAGCAGCCCGCCGGACGGGAGAGAGCAGTACTTC,CASSPPDGREQYF
NA,TRBJ2-3,TRBD1,TRBV5-1,TGCGCCAGCAGCTTGCGTCTGACAGGGGGCACAGATACGCAGTATTTT,CASSLRLTGGTDTQYF
few,TRBJ1-6,NA,TRBV7-6,TGTGCCAGCAGCTCCAGGGGTAATTCACCCCTCCACTTT,CASSSRGNSPLHF
NA,TRBJ2-7,TRBD1,TRBV29-1,TGCAGCGTCCTGACAGGGCTTTCCTACGAGCAGTACTTC,CSVLTGLSYEQYF
NA,TRBJ1-1,NA,TRBV25-1,TGTGCCAGCAGTGATTCGGGCACTGAAGCTTTCTTT,CASSDSGTEAFF
NA,TRBJ2-7,TRBD2,TRBV11-2,TGTGCCAGCAGCTTTATGCTAGCGGGGGAACAGCAGTACTTC,CASSFMLAGEQQYF
once,TRBJ1-1,NA,TRBV5-1,TGCGCCAGCAGCTTGGGATCAGAGAACACTGAAGCTTTCTTT,CASSLGSENTEAFF
NA,TRBJ2-3,NA,TRBV7-6,TGTGCCAGCAGTCCAGGGGGGTACACAGATACGCAGTATTTT,CASSPGGYTDTQYF
NA,TRBJ2-7,TRBD2,TRBV4-3,TGCGCCAGCAGCCAAGAACCTAGCGGGGCCTACGAGCAGTACTTC,CASSQEPSGAYEQYF
few,TRBJ2-3,TRBD2,TRBV6-6,TGTGCCAGCAGCCTATCCCGACTAGCCAGCACAGATACGCAGTATTTT,CASSLSRLASTDTQYF